Shown below are 31 T cell receptor beta chains from a single sample sequenced in a study of blood T cell repertoires in COVID-19. TCRdb's copy holds only in-frame clones and misses some; the assay was immunoSEQ multiplex PCR. The table lists about 110,000 clones, more than 75% of them singletons, with over 2% in the top ten. Material for sequencing was peripheral blood. The receptors originated from a human donor in a cohort sampled during active COVID-19.

V is TRBV11-1 and J is TRBJ1-2; no reliable D call. V lost 1 base, J lost 2 bases, and 5 bases lay in between. CDR1 and CDR2 (germline): SGHAT, FQDESV (reference sequence). The CDR3 runs 13 residues. The CDR3 is CASSLGSNYGYTF. In DNA form, the CDR3 reads TGTGCCAGCAGCTTAGGGAGCAACTATGGCTACACCTTC.

The gene calls are TRBV12-3 or TRBV12-4 and TRBJ2-7, with D perhaps TRBD2 (5 bases). This CDR3 has 12 residues. Trimming took off 4 bases at V and 7 bases at J, with 11 bases between the two ends. CDR3 bases: TGTGCCAGCAGTTGGACGCCGGGGGAGCAGTACTTC. It encodes CASSWTPGEQYF.

V and J are TRBV7-3 and TRBJ2-1; a weak D match, TRBD1 (5 bases). The CDR3 is made up of 14 amino acids. Trimming left V 1 base short and J 8 bases short, with 12 bases between. CDR1 and CDR2 (germline): SGHTA, FQGTGA. CDR3 nucleotides: TGTGCCAGCAGCTTAAATCCAGGGAACGATGAGCAGTTCTTC. Translating it yields CASSLNPGNDEQFF.

This clone was observed a single time. DNA of the CDR3: TGTGCCAGCAGCTTGGCCGCGGGCAGGGGATATTCTGGGGCCAACGTCCTGACTTTC. Protein: CASSLAAGRGYSGANVLTF. This chain joins TRBV5-5 and TRBJ2-6; tentative D call: TRBD1 (6 bases). V was shortened by 0 bases and J by 1 base, with 17 bases between the two germline ends. The CDR3 consists of 19 residues. Germline CDR1 is SGHKS and CDR2 is YYEKEE (reference sequence).

The chain recombines TRBV19 with TRBJ1-2, with 12 bases aligning to TRBD1. The CDR3 has 17 residues. Germline V gene sequence: CDR1 LNHDA, CDR2 SQIVND (reference sequence). The ends lost 5 bases at V and 8 bases at J; junction bases unmatched: 15. In DNA form, the CDR3 reads TGTGCCAGTAGTTCGCTAGGGACAGGGGGCACCCTCTTCGGCTACACCTTC. This encodes CASSSLGTGGTLFGYTF. The variable domain in full, with the rest retrieved from reference TRBV19 and TRBJ1-2, is DGGITQSPKYLFRKEGQNVTLSCEQNLNHDAMYWYRQDPGQGLRLIYYSQIVNDFQKGDIAEGYSVSREKKESFPLTVTSAQKNPTAFYLCASSSLGTGGTLFGYTFGSGTRLTVV.

V and J are TRBV7-6 and TRBJ2-5; no clear D gene. The CDR3 has 13 amino acids. Trimming took off 6 bases at V and 5 bases at J, with 13 bases between the two ends. Germline CDR1 is SGHVS and CDR2 is FNYEAQ. The DNA for the CDR3 is TGTGCCAGCAGGGGCGAGACCTGGGAGACCCAGTACTTC. This gives the protein CASRGETWETQYF.

This clone was counted between two and nine times. The CDR3 does not end in the conserved phenylalanine or tryptophan, so this is likely a read error. The limits of the CDR3 on the DNA are not certain, so only TCRdb's listed CDR3 is given. The rearrangement joins TRBV30 to TRBJ2-7; the D segment call TRBD2 is taken from the table without a DNA check. CDR1 and CDR2 from the germline V gene are GTSNPN and SVGIG (reference sequence). The CDR3 is 8 amino acids in total, end residues counted. The CDR3 sequence: CAWSVQAL.

This rearrangement joins TRBV9 to TRBJ2-1, with TRBD1 as a possible D gene (6 bases). Trimming left V 0 bases short and J 12 bases short, with 13 bases between. This CDR3 spans 13 amino acids. The germline V gene encodes CDR1 SGDLS and CDR2 YYNGEE. The CDR3 region has the DNA TGTGCCAGCAGCGTAGACGAGGGCAGGGGGCAGTTCTTC. Protein sequence: CASSVDEGRGQFF.

The gene calls are TRBV4-2 and TRBJ2-2; maybe TRBD2 (6 bases). In germline, CDR1 is LGHNA, CDR2 YNFKEQ. The CDR3 has 17 amino acids. V lost 3 bases and J lost 6, with 20 bases in between. The CDR3 loop is CASSQRGGTLVPGELFF. Here the CDR3 DNA reads TGTGCCAGCAGCCAGCGGGGTGGGACTCTAGTCCCCGGGGAGCTGTTTTTT.

This rearrangement joins TRBV28 to TRBJ1-1, with D tentatively TRBD1 (5 bases). The CDR3 length is 14 residues. Per germline, CDR1 MDHEN and CDR2 SYDVKM. V lost 2 bases and J lost 5, with 12 bases in between. CDR3 nucleotide sequence: TGTGCCAGCAGTTTAATGGGGGGGGGTACTGAAGCTTTCTTT. Encoded protein: CASSLMGGGTEAFF.

In this sample, this clone turned up a few times. The chain links TRBV6-1 to TRBJ1-6, with D possibly TRBD1 on 6 matching bases. The CDR3 sequence is 16 residues long. The V end lost 1 base, the J end lost 10 bases, and 17 bases lay between the germline ends. Germline CDR1 reads MNHNS; CDR2 reads SASEGT. CDR3 in DNA: TGTGCCAGCAGTGAAGGGGCCGGGCCACAGGGCTCACCCCTCCACTTT. Residues: CASSEGAGPQGSPLHF.

The chain carries TRBV30 and TRBJ1-2, with TRBD1 as a possible D gene (5 bases). Germline V lookup: CDR1 GTSNPN, CDR2 SVGIG (reference sequence). Trimming pared 0 bases from V and 5 bases from J, leaving 7 bases between. This CDR3 is built from 12 residues. CDR3 residues: CAWSVGQYGYTF. CDR3 coding DNA: TGTGCCTGGAGTGTGGGGCAGTATGGCTACACCTTC.

V and J are TRBV10-3 and TRBJ1-6; D possibly corresponds to TRBD1 (6 bases). Trimming left V 2 bases short and J 7 bases short, with 9 bases between. CDR1 is ENHRY, CDR2 SYGVKD, per germline. The CDR3 has 14 amino acids. The CDR3 DNA follows: TGTGCCATCAGTGAGGACAGGCAAAATTCACCCCTCCACTTT. This sequence encodes CAISEDRQNSPLHF.

The chain employs TRBV4-3 and TRBJ2-1; 11 bases are a match to TRBD2. CDR1 LGHNA and CDR2 YSLEER come from the germline V gene. This CDR3 comprises 21 residues. With V trimmed by 0 bases and J by 3 bases, 16 bases remained unmatched. CDR3 in amino acids: CASSQDLASGGLSQYYNEQFF. The CDR3 DNA sequence: TGCGCCAGCAGCCAAGATCTCGCTAGCGGGGGGCTCAGTCAATACTACAATGAGCAGTTCTTC.

The chain uses TRBV14 and TRBJ2-7, with 7 bases aligning to TRBD1. Germline trimming cut 3 bases from V and 3 bases from J; bases unmatched to any gene: 11. The germline V gene has CDR1 SGHDN and CDR2 FVKESK. The CDR3 length is 16 residues. CDR3 coding DNA: TGTGCCAGCAGCCAGAGGACAGGCCGCATAGACTACGAGCAGTACTTC. Translated: CASSQRTGRIDYEQYF.

The V and J genes are TRBV6-6 and TRBJ2-3; D perhaps matches TRBD1 (7 bases). CDR1 is MNHNY and CDR2 is SVGAGI in the germline V gene (reference sequence). Trimming shortened V by 3 bases and J by 6 bases, and 16 bases separated the two germline ends. There are 15 residues in the CDR3. CDR3 in amino acids: CASSYTGASGDTQYF. CDR3 in DNA: TGTGCCAGCAGTTATACAGGGGCGAGCGGGGATACGCAGTATTTT.

The chain couples TRBV7-3 to TRBJ2-6; D is unresolved. V was pared by 5 bases and J by 4 bases, with 9 bases between. Germline assignment: CDR1 SGHTA and CDR2 FQGTGA. This CDR3 has 14 amino acids. CDR3: CASSPPRGANVLTF. The CDR3, as DNA: TGTGCCAGCAGCCCCCCTAGGGGGGCCAACGTCCTGACTTTC.

The chain couples TRBV27 to TRBJ2-1; TRBD2 agrees at 9 bases. The CDR3 has 15 residues. V lost 2 bases, J lost 4 bases, and 3 bases stayed unmatched. CDR1 is MNHEY, CDR2 SMNVEV, per germline (reference sequence). CDR3 coding DNA: TGTGCCAGCAGTTTAAGGCTAGCGGGATACAATGAGCAGTTCTTC. Encoded protein: CASSLRLAGYNEQFF.

The chain couples TRBV5-1 to TRBJ2-3; D unresolved. The germline CDR1 and CDR2 sequences are SGHRS and YFSETQ. The CDR3 contains 14 residues. The germline V and J ends were trimmed by 9 bases and 1 base, with 15 bases remaining between them. The CDR3 DNA sequence: TGCGCCACCAGACCACTTACAGGCACAGATACGCAGTATTTT. Encoded protein: CATRPLTGTDTQYF.

This rearrangement joins TRBV5-6 to TRBJ1-4; the match to TRBD1 covers 8 bases. CDR3 length equals 19 residues. In germline, CDR1 is SGHDT, CDR2 YYEEEE. V was pared by 0 bases and J by 6 bases, with 16 bases of the junction left unmatched. CDR3 sequence reads: CASSLVVTGDPKPYEKLFF. The CDR3 bases are TGTGCCAGCAGCTTGGTCGTGACAGGGGACCCCAAGCCGTATGAAAAACTGTTTTTT.

Turning to this clone: This sample also contains other DNA sequences that code for the same CDR3. The CDR3 is CASSLAPGADTQYF. DNA of the CDR3: TGCGCCAGCAGCTTGGCTCCAGGGGCAGATACGCAGTATTTT. V and J are TRBV5-1 and TRBJ2-3; weak D call: TRBD1 (6 bases). The CDR3 covers 14 residues. CDR1 and CDR2 from the germline V gene are SGHRS and YFSETQ. Trimming took off 0 bases at V and 4 bases at J, with 9 bases between the two ends.

This chain joins TRBV5-4 and TRBJ2-5, with 7 positions matching TRBD1. The CDR3 sequence is 14 residues long. J lost 1 base, V lost 7 bases, and 7 bases had no gene match. Looked up from germline, CDR1 is SGHNT and CDR2 is YYREEE (reference sequence). The CDR3 coding sequence is TGTGCCAGCTTTAACAGGGGCCTCCAAGAGACCCAGTACTTC. It is translated as CASFNRGLQETQYF.

The V call is TRBV28, the J call TRBJ2-3; 11 bases line up with TRBD2. Germline CDR1 is MDHEN and CDR2 is SYDVKM. V shed 4 bases, J shed 3 bases, and the junction held 3 bases outside the gene matches. There are 15 residues in the CDR3. In DNA, the CDR3 is TGTGCCAGCAGTTCACTAGCGGGGGCAACAGATACGCAGTATTTT. Encoded protein: CASSSLAGATDTQYF.

The V gene is TRBV7-2, the J gene TRBJ2-2; no firm D call. Per germline, CDR1 SGHTA and CDR2 FQGNSA. Trimming removed 0 bases from V and 5 bases from J, with 7 bases in between. This CDR3 spans 14 amino acids. Written as DNA, the CDR3 is TGTGCCAGCAGCTTAGCCCCCGGGACCGGGGAGCTGTTTTTT. Translating gives CASSLAPGTGELFF.

This chain uses TRBV19 with TRBJ2-3; D possibly corresponds to TRBD2 (7 bases). Trimming removed 5 bases at V and 0 bases at J, with 12 bases between. The V gene's germline CDR1 is LNHDA and CDR2 SQIVND (reference sequence). The CDR3 covers 15 residues. In nucleotides, the CDR3 is TGTGCCAGTAGTGTTAGGGGGGGCAGCACAGATACGCAGTATTTT. It codes for CASSVRGGSTDTQYF.

The chain employs TRBV3-1 (or the pseudogene TRBV3-2) and TRBJ1-4; 8 positions agree with TRBD1. The CDR3 sequence is 16 residues long. Germline V gene lookup returns CDR1 LGHDT and CDR2 YNNKEL (reference sequence). The V segment lost 3 bases and the J segment 1 base; nucleotides outside the gene matches: 4. Here the CDR3 DNA reads TGTGCCAGCAGCCACGGACAGGGCTTAACTAATGAAAAACTGTTTTTT. It codes for CASSHGQGLTNEKLFF.

The chain uses TRBV5-5 and TRBJ1-4; D is undetermined. Germline V gives CDR1 SGHKS, CDR2 YYEKEE (reference sequence). The germline V and J ends were trimmed by 4 bases and 4 bases, with 11 bases remaining between them. This CDR3 spans 14 amino acids. The CDR3 loop reads CASSLSSINEKLFF. CDR3 nucleotide sequence: TGTGCCAGCAGCCTAAGTAGTATTAATGAAAAACTGTTTTTT.

The rearrangement uses TRBV3-1 (or the pseudogene TRBV3-2) and TRBJ1-5, with a possible D match to TRBD1 (5 bases). The CDR3 contains 16 residues. Germline CDR1 reads LGHDT; CDR2 reads YNNKEL (reference sequence). Trimming took 11 bases from V and 0 from J, leaving 20 bases between them. The CDR3 protein is CAGACYGQASNQPQHF. The DNA of the CDR3 is TGTGCCGGGGCTTGTTACGGGCAGGCTAGCAATCAGCCCCAGCATTTT.

This chain connects TRBV9 to TRBJ2-5; 10 nucleotides line up with TRBD1. CDR1 is SGDLS, CDR2 YYNGEE, per germline. This CDR3 contains 16 residues. Trimming took 0 bases from V and 5 from J; bases not matched to a gene: 7. CDR3 sequence reads: CASSVVGTGAGETQYF. In DNA form, the CDR3 reads TGTGCCAGCAGCGTAGTGGGGACAGGGGCGGGGGAGACCCAGTACTTC.

This clone was detected only a few times. This rearrangement joins TRBV19 to TRBJ1-5, with a tentative D call TRBD1 (6 bases). V lost 7 bases, J lost 4 bases, and 11 bases lay in between. The CDR3 has 13 residues. Germline CDR1 LNHDA, CDR2 SQIVND (reference sequence). CDR3 sequence: CASKGDDNQPQHF. Written as DNA, the CDR3 is TGTGCCAGTAAGGGGGATGATAATCAGCCCCAGCATTTT.

The V and J genes are TRBV5-4 and TRBJ1-1, with unresolved D. V dropped 4 bases and J dropped 6 bases, with 13 bases sitting between them. CDR1 and CDR2 from the germline V gene are SGHNT and YYREEE (reference sequence). The CDR3 runs 13 residues. CDR3 residues: CASSLVMRSEAFF. The DNA for the CDR3 is TGTGCCAGCAGCCTGGTCATGAGGTCTGAAGCTTTCTTT. Drawing the rest from reference TRBV5-4 and TRBJ1-1, the complete variable domain is ETGVTQSPTHLIKTRGQQVTLRCSSQSGHNTVSWYQQALGQGPQFIFQYYREEENGRGNFPPRFSGLQFPNYSSELNVNALELDDSALYLCASSLVMRSEAFFGQGTRLTVV.